These 19 T cell receptor beta chains share one sample of origin, sequenced in a study of cytomegalovirus exposure and HLA in healthy donors. It was with 60 Vbeta and 13 Jbeta primers that the PCR ran. Sequencing was performed with immunoSEQ multiplex PCR; in TCRdb, only in-frame clones are kept and a portion is missing. The sample holds tens of thousands of clones, under 90% seen once. Sample: PBMCs. The receptors come from a man between 45 and 60 years old in good health and CMV-seronegative.

V and J are TRBV7-9 and TRBJ1-5, with D possibly TRBD1 on 5 matching bases. Germline values: CDR1 SEHNR, CDR2 FQNEAQ (reference sequence). The CDR3 is 15 amino acids. The V end was cut by 1 base, the J end by 4 bases, with 11 bases between. The CDR3 DNA reads TGTGCCAGCAGCTTAGACGCGACAGAAAATCAGCCCCAGCATTTT. Its translation is CASSLDATENQPQHF. Full variable domain (remainder filled in from reference TRBV7-9 and TRBJ1-5): DTGVSQNPRHKITKRGQNVTFRCDPISEHNRLYWYRQTLGQGPEFLTYFQNEAQLEKSRLLSDRFSAERPKGSFSTLEIQRTEQGDSAMYLCASSLDATENQPQHFGDGTRLSIL.

This chain links TRBV13 with TRBJ1-2; D call uncertain. Germline V gives CDR1 PRHDT, CDR2 FYEKMQ (reference sequence). Trimming stripped 7 bases from V and 0 bases from J, with 15 bases between. This CDR3 spans 15 amino acids. CDR3 DNA: TGTGCCAGCATCCCAACCGGGGAGACTAACTATGGCTACACCTTC. Amino acids: CASIPTGETNYGYTF.

This chain uses TRBV6-4 with TRBJ1-1; D remains unclear. The CDR3 sequence is 13 residues long. V dropped 5 bases and J dropped 1 base, with 8 bases sitting between them. CDR1 is MRHNA, CDR2 SNTAGT, per germline. CDR3 in DNA: TGTGCCAGCAGTTCCCACAGGAACACTGAAGCTTTCTTT. It specifies CASSSHRNTEAFF.

This chain joins TRBV28 and TRBJ2-6, with D possibly matching TRBD2 (5 bases). Germline CDR1 and CDR2: MDHEN and SYDVKM. CDR3 size: 15 residues. The V gene lost 6 bases and the J gene lost 4 bases, with 13 bases spanning the gap. The CDR3 coding sequence is TGTGCCAGCAGATCCCCGGAGGCCGGGGCCAACGTCCTGACTTTC. It yields the protein CASRSPEAGANVLTF.

This chain connects TRBV13 to TRBJ2-2; 7 bases align to TRBD1. Trimming cost V 6 bases and J 0 bases; bases outside gene matches: 7. The germline V gene encodes CDR1 PRHDT and CDR2 FYEKMQ (reference sequence). This CDR3 has 16 residues. CDR3 nucleotides: TGTGCCAGCAGGCCCGTGACAGGGTCGAACACCGGGGAGCTGTTTTTT. Its protein product is CASRPVTGSNTGELFF.

V gene TRBV18 combines with J gene TRBJ1-4; D unclear. Trimming took off 2 bases at V and 8 bases at J, with 15 bases between the two ends. Per the germline V gene, CDR1 is KGHSH and CDR2 is LQKENI. The CDR3 length is 15 residues. The CDR3 reads CASSPARVINEKLFF. CDR3 sequence (DNA): TGTGCCAGCTCACCAGCGCGGGTAATCAACGAAAAACTGTTTTTT. Based on the CDR3 plus reference TRBV18 and TRBJ1-4, the full variable domain is NAGVMQNPRHLVRRRGQEARLRCSPMKGHSHVYWYRQLPEEGLKFMVYLQKENIIDESGMPKERFSAEFPKEGPSILRIQQVVRGDSAAYFCASSPARVINEKLFFGSGTQLSVL.

The chain links TRBV2 to TRBJ2-7, with TRBD1 matching over 8 bases. The germline V gene encodes CDR1 SNHLY and CDR2 FYNNEI. The CDR3 runs 15 residues. Trimming cost V 7 bases and J 3 bases; bases outside gene matches: 11. The CDR3 loop is CASIQGAGFIYEQYF. DNA for the CDR3: TGTGCCAGCATCCAGGGGGCGGGTTTTATCTACGAGCAGTACTTC.

This clone appeared a single time. J is TRBJ1-4 and V is TRBV28; D is undetermined. Looked up from germline, CDR1 is MDHEN and CDR2 is SYDVKM. V was trimmed by 4 bases and J by 5 bases, leaving 8 bases between them. The CDR3 loop spans 13 amino acids. Here the CDR3 DNA reads TGTGCCAGCAGTTCCCACAAGAATGAAAAACTGTTTTTT. Its protein product is CASSSHKNEKLFF. The variable domain in full, completed from reference TRBV28 and TRBJ1-4, reads DVKVTQSSRYLVKRTGEKVFLECVQDMDHENMFWYRQDPGLGLRLIYFSYDVKMKEKGDIPEGYSVSREKKERFSLILESASTNQTSMYLCASSSHKNEKLFFGSGTQLSVL.

V and J are TRBV10-3 and TRBJ2-3, with TRBD2 identical over 10 bases. Germline values: CDR1 ENHRY, CDR2 SYGVKD. The CDR3 length is 15 residues. Losses at the gene ends were 4 bases for V and 4 bases for J; bases not matched to a gene: 5. CDR3 nucleotide sequence: TGTGCCATCAGTGTAGAGCGGGAGGGTGCAGATACGCAGTATTTT. Amino acid sequence: CAISVEREGADTQYF.

This chain uses TRBV28 with TRBJ2-7; 10 bases line up with TRBD2. The junction had 7 bases not matched to a gene; V was cut back by 4 bases and J by 4 bases. This CDR3 spans 15 amino acids. Germline V CDR1 and CDR2: MDHEN, SYDVKM. The CDR3 coding sequence is TGTGCCAGCAGTTCCCTAGCGGGAGTGGAGTACGAGCAGTACTTC. This encodes CASSSLAGVEYEQYF.

V gene TRBV9 combines with J gene TRBJ2-3, with TRBD2 as a possible D gene (7 bases). The germline CDR1 and CDR2 sequences are SGDLS and YYNGEE. The CDR3 length is 16 residues. V was cut by 4 bases and J by 3 bases, with 18 bases left in between. The CDR3 loop reads CASSSPGEGGTDTQYF. DNA for the CDR3: TGTGCCAGCAGCTCCCCCGGGGAGGGGGGGACAGATACGCAGTATTTT. The variable domain in full, with the rest retrieved from reference TRBV9 and TRBJ2-3, is DSGVTQTPKHLITATGQRVTLRCSPRSGDLSVYWYQQSLDQGLQFLIQYYNGEERAKGNILERFSAQQFPDLHSELNLSSLELGDSALYFCASSSPGEGGTDTQYFGPGTRLTVL.

This clone was recorded a few times. Sequence at one end of the junction differs from germline and may be a read error. The chain links TRBV28 to TRBJ2-7, with 10 positions matching TRBD2. There are 12 residues in the CDR3. Germline lookup yields CDR1 MDHEN and CDR2 SYDVKM. The CDR3 DNA sequence: TGTGCCAGCAGTTCGGGGACTAGCGAGCTGTACTTC. Its protein is CASSSGTSELYF.

The gene calls are TRBV25-1 and TRBJ2-3; 8 bases map to TRBD2. CDR3 length: 17 amino acids. Trimming at V came to 1 base and at J to 2 bases, leaving 8 bases not matched to a gene. In germline, CDR1 is MGHDK, CDR2 SYGVNS. CDR3 coding DNA: TGTGCCAGCAGTGAATGGACTAGCCGACTCTCCACAGATACGCAGTATTTT. Translated, it gives CASSEWTSRLSTDTQYF. Looking up the rest from reference TRBV25-1 and TRBJ2-3 gives the full variable domain: EADIYQTPRYLVIGTGKKITLECSQTMGHDKMYWYQQDPGMELHLIHYSYGVNSTEKGDLSSESTVSRIRTEHFPLTLESARPSHTSQYLCASSEWTSRLSTDTQYFGPGTRLTVL.

This chain joins TRBV4-2 and TRBJ2-1; 11 bases align to TRBD2. From germline, CDR1 is LGHNA and CDR2 YNFKEQ. Trimming took 4 bases from V and 1 from J; bases not matched to a gene: 6. CDR3 size: 17 residues. The DNA of the CDR3 is TGTGCCAGCAGCCTTAACCCTAGCGGGAGGTCCTACAATGAGCAGTTCTTC. Its protein is CASSLNPSGRSYNEQFF.

The chain recombines TRBV30 with TRBJ2-1; the match to TRBD2 covers 9 bases. Germline values: CDR1 GTSNPN, CDR2 SVGIG (reference sequence). The J segment lost 4 bases and the V segment lost 8 bases, leaving 9 bases of the junction unmatched. The CDR3 is 14 amino acids. CDR3 in DNA: TGTGCCGGACGACGGGCGGGAGGGTACAATGAGCAGTTCTTC. Translated, it gives CAGRRAGGYNEQFF.

The chain has TRBV14 and TRBJ2-3; 11 bases are a match to TRBD1. V trimming: 3 bases; J trimming: 5 bases; junction bases outside the gene matches: 7. The length of the CDR3 is 16 residues. The germline CDR1 and CDR2 sequences are SGHDN and FVKESK. As DNA, the CDR3 is TGTGCCAGCAGCCATGAGGACAGGGGGCGAGGAGATACGCAGTATTTT. Protein sequence: CASSHEDRGRGDTQYF. Drawing the rest from reference TRBV14 and TRBJ2-3, the complete variable domain is EAGVTQFPSHSVIEKGQTVTLRCDPISGHDNLYWYRRVMGKEIKFLLHFVKESKQDESGMPNNRFLAERTGGTYSTLKVQPAELEDSGVYFCASSHEDRGRGDTQYFGPGTRLTVL.

This clone appeared a single time. The rearrangement joins TRBV7-3 to TRBJ2-3; 13 bases are shared with TRBD2. Germline trimming cut 5 bases from V and 4 bases from J; bases unmatched to any gene: 6. The germline gives CDR1 SGHTA, CDR2 FQGTGA. This CDR3 contains 16 residues. CDR3 protein: CASSTGLAGVSDTQYF. The CDR3 region has the DNA TGTGCCAGCAGCACAGGACTAGCGGGAGTATCAGATACGCAGTATTTT.

CDR3 amino acids: CASSLMGGEGDEQYF. The DNA for the CDR3 is TGTGCCAGCAGTTTAATGGGAGGGGAGGGCGACGAGCAGTACTTC. The chain links TRBV27 to TRBJ2-7; 7 bases agree with TRBD2. The CDR3 has 15 amino acids. Germline V CDR1 and CDR2: MNHEY, SMNVEV (reference sequence). J lost 5 bases, V lost 2 bases, and 9 bases had no gene match.

This clone was detected once. The V call is TRBV27, the J call TRBJ1-2; D uncertain. This CDR3 has 13 amino acids. Deletions cut 3 bases from V and 1 base from J, with 6 bases between. CDR1 and CDR2 (germline): MNHEY, SMNVEV (reference sequence). CDR3: CASSFSVNYGYTF. For the CDR3, the DNA is TGTGCCAGCAGTTTCTCTGTTAACTATGGCTACACCTTC.